The 29 T cell receptor beta chains below come from one sample, sequenced in a study of T cells in women clearing cervical HPV infection. The assay was immunoSEQ multiplex PCR, and TCRdb's table has in-frame clones only and misses some. Its table lists around 31,000 clones. The specimen was blood buffy coat. Receptors were obtained from a woman between 18 and 69 years old with a cervical HPV16 infection that either progressed to CIN3+ or cleared (not recorded which).

Remarks on this clone: Read data end 3 residues before the CDR3 end; the end is taken from the germline J gene. J is TRBJ1-2 and V is TRBV29-1; 11 nucleotides agree with TRBD1. In germline, CDR1 is SQVTM, CDR2 ANQGSEA. The CDR3 runs to 13 residues. The V and J ends lost 7 bases and 4 bases, in that order; junction bases with no gene match: 5. The CDR3: CSGGQGEGYGYTF. The part of the CDR3 DNA that was read is TGCAGCGGGGGACAGGGGGAGGGCTATGGC.

Note on this clone: The CDR3 goes on 3 residues after the read ends, and that part is filled in from the germline J gene. The rearrangement links TRBV20-1 to TRBJ1-5; D unresolved. V gave up 3 bases and J gave up 0 bases, with 18 bases separating them. The germline gives CDR1 DFQATT, CDR2 SNEGSKA (reference sequence). This CDR3 spans 17 amino acids. Here the CDR3 reads CSARTRSGFSSNQPQHF. The part of the CDR3 DNA that was read is TGCAGTGCTAGGACACGTTCTGGTTTCTCTAGCAATCAGCCC.

In the case of this clone: The CDR3 extends 3 residues past the end of the read, so its final part is completed from the germline J gene. The rearrangement joins TRBV11-2 to TRBJ2-7; TRBD2 aligns across 7 bases. This CDR3 region has 14 residues. J gave up 2 bases and V 4 bases, and 5 bases lay outside the gene matches. Germline V gene lookup returns CDR1 SGHAT and CDR2 FQNNGV. Partial CDR3 DNA: TGTGCCAGCAGCTCTGAGCGGGGCCCCTACGAG. Its protein is CASSSERGPYE. The full CDR3 is CASSSERGPYEQYF.

CDR3 amino acids: CASSLGATLTNQPQYF. CDR3 DNA, as far as it was read: TGTGCCAGCAGCTTGGGGGCAACTTTGACTAATCAGCCG. The chain links TRBV7-7 to TRBJ2-3; TRBD1 is a possible D gene (6 bases). Read data end 3 residues before the CDR3 end; the end is taken from the germline J gene. The CDR3 has 16 amino acids. Germline CDR1 and CDR2: SSHAT and FNYEAQ (reference sequence).

With regard to this clone: Read sequence stops 3 residues before the CDR3 end, and the germline J gene provides the missing end. The chain is built from TRBV30 and TRBJ1-5, with 7 bases lining up with TRBD1. With V trimmed by 5 bases and J by 5 bases, 6 bases remained unmatched. Germline values: CDR1 GTSNPN, CDR2 SVGIG (reference sequence). The CDR3 totals 13 residues. The CDR3 sequence is CAWAGQADQPQHF. CDR3 bases read: TGTGCCTGGGCCGGACAGGCCGATCAGCCC.

A word on this clone: Read coverage stops 3 residues before the CDR3 terminus; the germline J gene supplies the remainder. The V call is TRBV7-6, the J call TRBJ1-1; 7 bases are a match to TRBD1. This CDR3 has 14 amino acids. The V and J ends lost 4 bases and 0 bases, in that order; junction bases with no gene match: 2. Per germline, CDR1 SGHVS and CDR2 FNYEAQ. Here the CDR3 reads CASSSGQMNTEAFF. The sequenced part of the CDR3 DNA is TGTGCCAGCAGCTCGGGACAGATGAACACTGAA.

Worth noting for this clone: Sequencing ends 3 residues short of the CDR3 end; the germline J gene provides the rest. V gene TRBV2 combines with J gene TRBJ1-4; D not certain. CDR1 and CDR2 from the germline V gene are SNHLY and FYNNEI. The CDR3 consists of 14 residues. The CDR3 loop is CASSERGRRIKLFF. Partial CDR3 DNA: TGTGCCAGCAGTGAACGGGGTAGGCGGATCAAA.

Note on this clone: The read finishes 3 residues shy of the CDR3 end, and the germline J gene is used to complete it. The gene calls are TRBV7-6 and TRBJ2-6; 7 bases line up with TRBD1. The ends lost 5 bases at V and 4 bases at J; junction bases unmatched: 8. The length of the CDR3 is 16 residues. CDR1 and CDR2 from the germline V gene are SGHVS and FNYEAQ. CDR3 DNA, as far as it was read: TGTGCCAGCAGCCGGCGGACAGGAGCCGGGGCCAACGTC. Residues: CASSRRTGAGANV. In full, the CDR3 is CASSRRTGAGANVLTF.

The sequenced part of the CDR3 DNA is TGTGCTAGTGGAACAGGACAGGGTGGAGTCTACAATGAC. Translating gives CASGTGQGGVYND. The complete CDR3 reads CASGTGQGGVYNDYTF. This chain connects TRBV12-5 to TRBJ1-2, with 8 bases lining up with TRBD1. Sequencing ends 3 residues short of the CDR3 end; the germline J gene provides the rest. Germline CDR1 is LGHNT and CDR2 is FRNRAP. The CDR3 has 16 amino acids.

For this clone: The read is 3 residues too short to cover the CDR3 end, so that end is filled in from the germline J gene. The V and J genes are TRBV19 and TRBJ2-4, with D possibly TRBD2 on 6 matching bases. CDR1 LNHDA and CDR2 SQIVND come from the germline V gene (reference sequence). This CDR3 has 14 amino acids. V dropped 5 bases and J dropped 9 bases, with 17 bases sitting between them. Partial CDR3 DNA: TGTGCCAGTAGTCTAAAGACTAGAGTGGGCATT. This gives the protein CASSLKTRVGI. The whole CDR3 sequence reads CASSLKTRVGIQYF.

CDR3 DNA, as far as it was read: TGCAGCGTTGACAAAAACTATGGC. This sequence encodes CSVDKNYG. The CDR3 in its entirety is CSVDKNYGYTF. The genes are TRBV29-1 and TRBJ1-2; D ambiguous. Sequencing ends 3 residues short of the CDR3 end; the germline J gene provides the rest. This CDR3 comprises 11 residues. Germline CDR1 and CDR2: SQVTM and ANQGSEA. V lost 3 bases, J lost 2 bases, and 4 bases lay in between.

As concerns this clone: The read ends 3 residues early relative to the CDR3; the germline J gene fills the gap. This rearrangement joins TRBV19 to TRBJ1-5; no definite D call. The CDR3 totals 14 residues. Trimming shortened V by 5 bases and J by 2 bases, and 10 bases separated the two germline ends. Germline CDR1 is LNHDA and CDR2 is SQIVND (reference sequence). The CDR3 here is CASSVRQRNQPQHF. The sequenced CDR3 bases are TGTGCCAGTAGTGTCAGGCAGCGCAATCAGCCC. Full variable domain (remainder filled in from reference TRBV19 and TRBJ1-5): DGGITQSPKYLFRKEGQNVTLSCEQNLNHDAMYWYRQDPGQGLRLIYYSQIVNDFQKGDIAEGYSVSREKKESFPLTVTSAQKNPTAFYLCASSVRQRNQPQHFGDGTRLSIL.

About this clone itself: Sequencing ends 3 residues short of the CDR3 end; the germline J gene provides the rest. The chain carries TRBV18 and TRBJ2-2, with TRBD1 matching over 7 bases. The CDR3 is 16 residues long. CDR1 is KGHSH, CDR2 LQKENI, per germline. The covered CDR3 bases are TGTGCCAGCTCACCACCTACAGGGGTTGGTAATTCACCG. It codes for CASSPPTGVGNSP. The full-length CDR3 reads as CASSPPTGVGNSPLFF.

Regarding this clone: The CDR3 extends 3 residues past the end of the read, so its final part is completed from the germline J gene. The chain is built from TRBV7-2 and TRBJ2-3; TRBD2 matches at 8 bases. Germline CDR1 is SGHTA and CDR2 is FQGNSA. This CDR3 is built from 14 residues. V shed 5 bases and J 1 base; nucleotides not matched to a gene: 2. The CDR3 DNA, read in part, is TGTGCCAGCAGCAATAGCGGGGGCACAGATACG. It yields the protein CASSNSGGTDT. The full CDR3 is CASSNSGGTDTQYF.

Comments on this clone: The CDR3 end lies 3 residues beyond the end of the read and is filled in from the germline J gene. The V gene is TRBV7-6, the J gene TRBJ2-2, with D perhaps matching TRBD1 (5 bases). CDR1 is SGHVS and CDR2 is FNYEAQ in the germline V gene. The CDR3 has 16 residues. Here the CDR3 reads CASSDQGWLSFEKLFF. CDR3 DNA, as far as it was read: TGTGCCAGCAGCGATCAGGGCTGGTTAAGTTTTGAAAAG. Full variable domain (missing parts from reference TRBV7-6 and TRBJ2-2): GAGVSQSPRYKVTKRGQDVALRCDPISGHVSLYWYRQALGQGPEFLTYFNYEAQQDKSGLPNDRFSAERPEGSISTLTIQRTEQRDSAMYRCASSDQGWLSFEKLFFGEGSRLTVL.

CDR3 in amino acids: CASSLELQSSYEQYF. The CDR3 DNA, read in part, is TGTGCCAGCAGCTTAGAACTACAAAGCTCCTACGAG. The V gene is TRBV7-8, the J gene TRBJ2-7; D gene unclear. The sequenced fragment ends 3 residues before the CDR3 boundary, so the rest is inferred from the germline J gene. V was shortened by 1 base and J by 0 bases, with 10 bases between the two germline ends. The CDR3 consists of 15 residues. The germline V gene encodes CDR1 SGHVS and CDR2 FQNEAQ.

Details on this clone: The read gets to within 3 residues of the CDR3 end, and the germline J gene fills in the rest. This sequence joins TRBV7-8 and TRBJ1-1; tentatively, D is TRBD1 (5 bases). CDR1 is SGHVS, CDR2 FQNEAQ, per germline. The CDR3 covers 14 residues. Partial CDR3 DNA: TGTGCCAGCAGATTTTTGGGGGGGAACAATGAG. It yields the protein CASRFLGGNNE. The complete CDR3 protein is CASRFLGGNNEAFF.

Regarding this clone: With the read ending 3 residues before the CDR3 end, the germline J gene is used to fill in that end. The chain links TRBV5-5 to TRBJ1-1; 8 positions match TRBD1. The CDR3 is 13 amino acids. Per germline, CDR1 SGHKS and CDR2 YYEKEE (reference sequence). The CDR3: CASSLSRGQLAFF. CDR3 DNA, as far as it was read: TGTGCCAGCAGCTTGTCCAGGGGGCAGTTG. The whole variable domain, remainder taken from reference TRBV5-5 and TRBJ1-1, is DAGVTQSPTHLIKTRGQQVTLRCSPISGHKSVSWYQQVLGQGPQFIFQYYEKEERGRGNFPDRFSARQFPNYSSELNVNALLLGDSALYLCASSLSRGQLAFFGQGTRLTVV.

About this clone itself: The read is 3 residues too short to cover the CDR3 end, so that end is filled in from the germline J gene. This rearrangement joins TRBV7-2 to TRBJ1-2; 9 bases match TRBD1. CDR1 SGHTA and CDR2 FQGNSA come from the germline V gene. The CDR3 extends over 14 amino acids. The V and J ends lost 5 bases and 2 bases, in that order; junction bases with no gene match: 3. CDR3 DNA, as far as it was read: TGTGCCAGCAGCAGGACAGGGGTGAACTATGGC. It yields the protein CASSRTGVNYG. In full, the CDR3 reads CASSRTGVNYGYTF.

As for this clone: The read finishes 3 residues shy of the CDR3 end, and the germline J gene is used to complete it. The chain joins TRBV19 to TRBJ1-2; 9 bases fit TRBD1. The germline V gene has CDR1 LNHDA and CDR2 SQIVND (reference sequence). The CDR3 has 14 residues. CDR3 DNA, as far as it was read: TGTGCCAGTAGCAAGACAGGGGGTCACTACGAC. Translation: CASSKTGGHYD. The entire CDR3 protein reads CASSKTGGHYDYTF.

Regarding this clone: The CDR3 is cut off 3 residues early in the read; its end comes from the germline J gene. This rearrangement joins TRBV12-3 or TRBV12-4 to TRBJ2-3, with 7 bases aligning to TRBD2. Trimming took 8 bases from V and 2 from J; bases not matched to a gene: 7. The CDR3 sequence is 14 residues long. This chain's CDR3 is CASASRGYTDTQYF. CDR3 bases read: TGTGCCAGCGCGTCGCGGGGGTACACAGATACG.

Note on this clone: Compared with germline, one end of the junction differs, possibly owing to a read error. The CDR3 end lies 3 residues beyond the end of the read and is filled in from the germline J gene. The chain combines TRBV7-7 with TRBJ1-4, with 8 bases that match TRBD1. In germline, CDR1 is SSHAT, CDR2 FNYEAQ (reference sequence). The CDR3 extends over 14 amino acids. The CDR3 spells CASSPTGGTEKLFF. The DNA read from the CDR3 is TGTGCTAGCAGCCCTACAGGGGGGACGGAAAAA.

CDR3 DNA (partial): TGCAGTGCTAGAGATACTGGGACAAGACTCGTTGAG. Its translation: CSARDTGTRLVE. The entire CDR3 protein is CSARDTGTRLVEQFF. The J gene is TRBJ2-1, the V gene TRBV20-1, with a tentative D call TRBD1 (6 bases). The sequenced fragment ends 3 residues before the CDR3 boundary, so the rest is inferred from the germline J gene. Germline V lookup: CDR1 DFQATT, CDR2 SNEGSKA (reference sequence). V lost 0 bases and J 9 bases, leaving 18 bases between the germline ends. The CDR3 runs 15 residues.

Comments on this clone: The read stops 3 residues short of the end of the CDR3; the missing end is completed from the germline J gene. The chain is built from TRBV6-2 or TRBV6-3 and TRBJ1-6, with D possibly matching TRBD1 (6 bases). The germline V gene encodes CDR1 MNHEY and CDR2 SVGEGT. The CDR3 sequence is 15 residues long. Trimming took 5 bases from V and 9 from J, leaving 17 bases between them. Incomplete CDR3 DNA: TGTGCCAGCAGTATCCCACCAGGGGCCACTTCACCC. Translated: CASSIPPGATSP. The whole CDR3 sequence is CASSIPPGATSPLHF.

This CDR3 is CASKGREQYF. Partial CDR3 DNA: TGTGCCAGCAAAGGGCGCGAG. The J gene is TRBJ2-7, the V gene TRBV28; D not certain. The CDR3 end lies 3 residues beyond the end of the read and is filled in from the germline J gene. The V gene lost 7 bases and the J gene lost 6 bases, with 7 bases spanning the gap. The CDR3 is 10 amino acids. CDR1 is MDHEN, CDR2 SYDVKM, per germline.

On this clone: The read ends 3 residues shy of where the CDR3 ends; the end is completed using the germline J gene. The rearrangement links TRBV19 to TRBJ1-2; D not certain. The V end was cut by 9 bases, the J end by 5 bases, with 16 bases between. Germline V gene data show CDR1 as LNHDA and CDR2 as SQIVND (reference sequence). The CDR3 extends over 13 amino acids. The DNA read from the CDR3 is TGTGCCAGCACCCTTTCCTCGGGTTATGGC. This codes for CASTLSSGYG. The complete CDR3 protein is CASTLSSGYGYTF.

A word on this clone: From the germline J gene comes the end of the CDR3, since the read stops 3 residues before it. The V gene is TRBV20-1, the J gene TRBJ2-2, with 8 bases that match TRBD1. The germline V gene encodes CDR1 DFQATT and CDR2 SNEGSKA (reference sequence). With V trimmed by 5 bases and J by 3 bases, 23 bases remained unmatched. The CDR3 has 20 residues. The CDR3 spells CSARPRTGNRGNLDTGELFF. The CDR3 DNA, read in part, is TGCAGTGCTCGTCCCCGGACGGGAAACAGGGGGAATTTAGACACCGGGGAG.

In regard to this clone: With the read ending 3 residues before the CDR3 end, the germline J gene is used to fill in that end. The chain is built from TRBV20-1 and TRBJ2-7; D unresolved. V lost 1 base and J lost 6, with 10 bases in between. The CDR3 is made up of 12 amino acids. Per the germline V gene, CDR1 is DFQATT and CDR2 is SNEGSKA (reference sequence). The CDR3: CSARGLGFEQYF. The DNA read from the CDR3 is TGCAGTGCTAGAGGGTTAGGGTTCGAG.

A word on this clone: The read gets to within 3 residues of the CDR3 end, and the germline J gene fills in the rest. The chain joins TRBV6-2 or TRBV6-3 to TRBJ2-5; D is perhaps TRBD1 (5 bases). CDR1 and CDR2 from the germline V gene are MNHEY and SVGEGT. V was shortened by 5 bases and J by 5 bases, with 9 bases between the two germline ends. This CDR3 region has 12 residues. The sequenced CDR3 bases are TGTGCCAGCAGTCTCAGGGTCGAGACC. Encoded protein: CASSLRVET. The whole CDR3 sequence reads CASSLRVETQYF.